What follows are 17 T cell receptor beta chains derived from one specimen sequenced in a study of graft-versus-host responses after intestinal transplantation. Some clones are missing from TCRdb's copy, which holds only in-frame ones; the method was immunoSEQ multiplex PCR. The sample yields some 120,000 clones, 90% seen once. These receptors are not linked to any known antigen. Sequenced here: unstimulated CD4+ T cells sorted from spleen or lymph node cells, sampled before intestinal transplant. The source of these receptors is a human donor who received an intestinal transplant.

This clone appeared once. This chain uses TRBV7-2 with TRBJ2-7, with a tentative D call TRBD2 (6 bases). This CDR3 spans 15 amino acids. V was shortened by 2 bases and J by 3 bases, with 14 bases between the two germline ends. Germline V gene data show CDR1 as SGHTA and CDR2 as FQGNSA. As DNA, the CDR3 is TGTGCCAGCAGCTTACGGGGGTCGGTTGTCTACGAGCAGTACTTC. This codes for CASSLRGSVVYEQYF.

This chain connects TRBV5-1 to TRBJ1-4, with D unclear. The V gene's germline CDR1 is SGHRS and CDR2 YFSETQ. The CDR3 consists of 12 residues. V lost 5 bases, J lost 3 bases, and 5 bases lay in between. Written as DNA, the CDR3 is TGCGCCAGCAGTCGGGCTAATGAAAAACTGTTTTTT. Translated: CASSRANEKLFF. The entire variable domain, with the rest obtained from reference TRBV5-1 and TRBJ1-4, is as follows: KAGVTQTPRYLIKTRGQQVTLSCSPISGHRSVSWYQQTPGQGLQFLFEYFSETQRNKGNFPGRFSGRQFSNSRSEMNVSTLELGDSALYLCASSRANEKLFFGSGTQLSVL.

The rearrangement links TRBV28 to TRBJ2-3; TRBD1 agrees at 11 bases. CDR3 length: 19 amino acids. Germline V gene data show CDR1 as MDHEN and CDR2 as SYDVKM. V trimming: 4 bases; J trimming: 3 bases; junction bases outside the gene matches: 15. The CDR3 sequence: CASSSGQGALGGNTDTQYF. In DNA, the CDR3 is TGTGCCAGCAGTTCAGGACAGGGGGCTCTCGGCGGGAATACAGATACGCAGTATTTT.

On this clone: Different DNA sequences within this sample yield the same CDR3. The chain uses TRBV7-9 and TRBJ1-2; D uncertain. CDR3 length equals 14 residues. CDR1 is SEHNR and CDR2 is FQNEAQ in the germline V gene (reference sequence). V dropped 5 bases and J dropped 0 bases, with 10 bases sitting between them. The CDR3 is CASSPWRANYGYTF. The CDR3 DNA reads TGTGCCAGCAGCCCCTGGCGGGCTAACTATGGCTACACCTTC.

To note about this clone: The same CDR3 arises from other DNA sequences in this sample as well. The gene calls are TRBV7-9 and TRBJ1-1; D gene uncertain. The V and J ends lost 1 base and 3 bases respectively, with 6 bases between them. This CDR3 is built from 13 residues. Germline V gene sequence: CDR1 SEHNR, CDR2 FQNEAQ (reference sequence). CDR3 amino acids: CASSLVRDTEAFF. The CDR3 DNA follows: TGTGCCAGCAGCTTAGTTCGGGACACTGAAGCTTTCTTT.

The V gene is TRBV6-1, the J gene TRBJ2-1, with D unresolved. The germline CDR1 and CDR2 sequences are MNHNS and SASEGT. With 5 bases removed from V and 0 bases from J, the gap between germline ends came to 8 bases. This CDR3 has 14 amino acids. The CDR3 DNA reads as TGTGCCAGCAGTAAACGGAGCTCCTACAATGAGCAGTTCTTC. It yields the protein CASSKRSSYNEQFF.

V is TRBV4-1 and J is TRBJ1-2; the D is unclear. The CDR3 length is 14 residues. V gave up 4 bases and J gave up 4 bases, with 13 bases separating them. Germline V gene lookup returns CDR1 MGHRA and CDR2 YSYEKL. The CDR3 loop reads CASSPQPVSYGYTF. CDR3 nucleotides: TGCGCCAGCAGCCCTCAACCGGTTTCCTATGGCTACACCTTC.

The CDR3 protein is CAWSEQNTGELFF. As DNA, the CDR3 is TGTGCCTGGAGTGAACAGAACACCGGGGAGCTGTTTTTT. The V and J genes are TRBV30 and TRBJ2-2; no definite D call. V was cut by 1 base and J by 1 base, with 4 bases left in between. Germline CDR1 is GTSNPN and CDR2 is SVGIG (reference sequence). CDR3 length: 13 residues.

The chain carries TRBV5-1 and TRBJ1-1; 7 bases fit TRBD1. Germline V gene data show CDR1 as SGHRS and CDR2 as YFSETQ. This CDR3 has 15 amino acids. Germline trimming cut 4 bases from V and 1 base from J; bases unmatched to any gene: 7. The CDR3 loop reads CASSPTRTGNTEAFF. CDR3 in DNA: TGCGCCAGCAGCCCCACCAGGACAGGGAACACTGAAGCTTTCTTT.

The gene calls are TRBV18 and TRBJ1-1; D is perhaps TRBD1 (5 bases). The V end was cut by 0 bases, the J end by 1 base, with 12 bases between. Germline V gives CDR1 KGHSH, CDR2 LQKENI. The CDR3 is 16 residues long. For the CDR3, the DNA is TGTGCCAGCTCACCACCGAATGACAGAAGGAACACTGAAGCTTTCTTT. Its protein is CASSPPNDRRNTEAFF.

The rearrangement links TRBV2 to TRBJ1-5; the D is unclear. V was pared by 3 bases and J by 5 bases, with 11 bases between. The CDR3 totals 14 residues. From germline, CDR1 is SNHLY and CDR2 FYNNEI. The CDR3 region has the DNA TGTGCCAGCAGTGATGGGGAGGGCGATCAGCCCCAGCATTTT. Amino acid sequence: CASSDGEGDQPQHF.

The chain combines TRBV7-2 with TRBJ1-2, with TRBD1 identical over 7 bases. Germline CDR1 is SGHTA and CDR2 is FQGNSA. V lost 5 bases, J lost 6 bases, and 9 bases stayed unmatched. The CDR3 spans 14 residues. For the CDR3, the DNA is TGTGCCAGCAGCGCAAATCGGGACAGCCATGGCTACACCTTC. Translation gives CASSANRDSHGYTF.

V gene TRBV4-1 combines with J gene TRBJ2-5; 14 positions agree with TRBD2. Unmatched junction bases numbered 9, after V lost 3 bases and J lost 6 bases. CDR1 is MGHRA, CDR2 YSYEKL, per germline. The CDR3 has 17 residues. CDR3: CASSHPPGTSGSKTQYF. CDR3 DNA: TGCGCCAGCAGCCACCCGCCGGGGACTAGCGGGAGCAAGACCCAGTACTTC.

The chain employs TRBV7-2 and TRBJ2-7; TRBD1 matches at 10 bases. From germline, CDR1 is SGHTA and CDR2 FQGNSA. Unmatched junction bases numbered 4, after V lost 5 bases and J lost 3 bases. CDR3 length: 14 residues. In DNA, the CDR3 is TGTGCCAGCAGCCGGGACAGGGGTAGCTACGAGCAGTACTTC. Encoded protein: CASSRDRGSYEQYF. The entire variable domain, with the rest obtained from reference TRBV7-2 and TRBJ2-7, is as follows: GAGVSQSPSNKVTEKGKDVELRCDPISGHTALYWYRQSLGQGLEFLIYFQGNSAPDKSGLPSDRFSAERTGGSVSTLTIQRTQQEDSAVYLCASSRDRGSYEQYFGPGTRLTVT.

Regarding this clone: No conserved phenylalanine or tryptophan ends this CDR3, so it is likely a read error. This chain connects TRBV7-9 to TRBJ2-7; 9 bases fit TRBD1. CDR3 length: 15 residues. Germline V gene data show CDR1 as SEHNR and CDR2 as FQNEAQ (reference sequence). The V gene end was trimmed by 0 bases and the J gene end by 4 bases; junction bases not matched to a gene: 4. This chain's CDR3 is CASSLADRGSYEQYL. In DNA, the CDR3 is TGTGCCAGCAGCTTAGCTGACAGGGGGTCGTACGAGCAGTACCTC.

The DNA of the CDR3 is TGCAGCTCCAGGGGGACTCTGTTAGAGACCCAGTACTTC. Translated, it gives CSSRGTLLETQYF. The chain uses TRBV29-1 and TRBJ2-5, with a tentative D call TRBD1 (7 bases). With 8 bases removed from V and 4 bases from J, the gap between germline ends came to 17 bases. This CDR3 is 13 amino acids long. Germline V gives CDR1 SQVTM, CDR2 ANQGSEA.

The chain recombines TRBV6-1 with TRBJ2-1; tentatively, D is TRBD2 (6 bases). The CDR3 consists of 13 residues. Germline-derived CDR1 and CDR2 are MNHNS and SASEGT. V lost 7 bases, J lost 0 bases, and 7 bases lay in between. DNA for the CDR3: TGTGCCAGCAAGCGGGTCTCCTACAATGAGCAGTTCTTC. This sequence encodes CASKRVSYNEQFF.